The 27 T cell receptor beta chains below come from one sample, sequenced in a study of blood T cell repertoires in COVID-19. Assay: immunoSEQ multiplex PCR; the TCRdb copy retains only in-frame clones and omits some. The table includes more than 150,000 clones, 90% to 95% detected once. The sample comprised peripheral blood. The receptors were gathered from a man aged 25-45 years with COVID-19, enrolled during active disease.

This chain joins TRBV6-5 and TRBJ1-2; D is possibly TRBD1 (6 bases). V was shortened by 6 bases and J by 3 bases, with 17 bases between the two germline ends. This CDR3 is built from 15 residues. CDR1 MNHEY and CDR2 SVGAGI come from the germline V gene. The CDR3 sequence: CASREGGAPDYGYTF. The CDR3 DNA reads TGTGCCAGCAGAGAGGGGGGGGCGCCGGACTATGGCTACACCTTC.

The genes are TRBV3-1 (or the pseudogene TRBV3-2) and TRBJ2-7; D possibly corresponds to TRBD2 (5 bases). The CDR3 is 15 residues long. V was clipped by 0 bases and J by 5 bases, with 14 bases between them. The V gene's germline CDR1 is LGHDT and CDR2 YNNKEL (reference sequence). CDR3 residues: CASSQELGLGDEQYF. In DNA form, the CDR3 reads TGTGCCAGCAGCCAAGAGCTGGGCCTGGGAGACGAGCAGTACTTC.

The chain joins TRBV14 to TRBJ2-1; weak D call: TRBD2 (8 bases). V was shortened by 0 bases and J by 16 bases, with 19 bases between the two germline ends. CDR3 size: 14 residues. Germline assignment: CDR1 SGHDN and CDR2 FVKESK. CDR3 residues: CASSQEGGGGPHFF. CDR3 nucleotides: TGTGCCAGCAGCCAAGAAGGGGGCGGGGGGCCACATTTCTTC.

The chain couples TRBV7-2 to TRBJ1-2; D remains unclear. CDR1 is SGHTA, CDR2 FQGNSA, per germline. This CDR3 has 14 amino acids. Trimming pared 6 bases from V and 4 bases from J, leaving 15 bases between. The CDR3 protein is CASSLVEGTYGYTF. For the CDR3, the DNA is TGTGCCAGCAGTCTCGTAGAGGGCACCTATGGCTACACCTTC.

CDR3 sequence (DNA): TGTGCCAGCAGTGAAGAAGGATGGACTGGCACAGGGGAGACCCAGTACTTC. Amino acids: CASSEEGWTGTGETQYF. The genes are TRBV6-1 and TRBJ2-5; tentatively, D is TRBD1 (6 bases). Germline V lookup: CDR1 MNHNS, CDR2 SASEGT. The CDR3 extends over 17 amino acids. The V and J ends lost 1 base and 5 bases respectively, with 20 bases between them.

The chain combines TRBV4-2 with TRBJ2-1, with 7 nucleotides matching TRBD1. Per germline, CDR1 LGHNA and CDR2 YNFKEQ. Losses at the gene ends were 5 bases for V and 4 bases for J; bases not matched to a gene: 2. The CDR3 extends over 13 amino acids. The CDR3 sequence is CASSGQVYNEQFF. The CDR3 coding sequence is TGTGCCAGCAGCGGACAGGTTTACAATGAGCAGTTCTTC.

This clone has only one observation. The J gene is TRBJ2-1, the V gene TRBV5-4, with 9 bases identical to TRBD1. In germline, CDR1 is SGHNT, CDR2 YYREEE (reference sequence). The trim removed 5 bases at V and 2 bases at J, leaving 11 bases unmatched. The CDR3 sequence is 17 residues long. CDR3 amino acids: CASRSPPGQGTYNEQFF. CDR3 DNA: TGTGCCAGCAGGTCCCCCCCGGGACAGGGTACCTACAATGAGCAGTTCTTC.

V usage is TRBV7-3 and J usage is TRBJ2-1; 7 bases are a match to TRBD1. V lost 2 bases to trimming and J lost 4 bases; unmatched junction nucleotides: 2. Germline V gene lookup returns CDR1 SGHTA and CDR2 FQGTGA. The CDR3 length is 14 residues. The CDR3 DNA sequence: TGTGCCAGCAGCTTAGGGACAGCTTACAATGAGCAGTTCTTC. Encoded protein: CASSLGTAYNEQFF.

This clone was observed a handful of times. This chain connects TRBV19 to TRBJ2-2; TRBD2 aligns across 14 bases. Germline V gives CDR1 LNHDA, CDR2 SQIVND (reference sequence). The CDR3 sequence is 19 residues long. Trimming at V came to 0 bases and at J to 6 bases, leaving 9 bases not matched to a gene. The CDR3 protein is CASSIDPPGLAGAPGELFF. The CDR3 nucleotides are TGTGCCAGTAGTATAGATCCCCCGGGACTAGCGGGGGCCCCCGGGGAGCTGTTTTTT.

The rearrangement uses TRBV29-1 and TRBJ1-1; no clear D gene. From germline, CDR1 is SQVTM and CDR2 ANQGSEA. The CDR3 has 14 amino acids. The V gene lost 3 bases and the J gene lost 1 base, with 12 bases spanning the gap. The DNA of the CDR3 is TGCAGCGTTGATGTCCCCCCAGGGAACACTGAAGCTTTCTTT. Amino acid sequence: CSVDVPPGNTEAFF.

The chain links TRBV7-9 to TRBJ1-4; TRBD1 might be the D (5 bases). The CDR3 is 14 residues long. V lost 4 bases and J lost 8, with 14 bases in between. Germline V lookup: CDR1 SEHNR, CDR2 FQNEAQ (reference sequence). The CDR3 region is CASSSHGGLEKLFF. In nucleotides, the CDR3 is TGTGCCAGCAGCTCCCACGGGGGGTTAGAAAAACTGTTTTTT.

The V call is TRBV4-1, the J call TRBJ1-2, with D perhaps matching TRBD1 (6 bases). This CDR3 contains 15 residues. The germline V gene has CDR1 MGHRA and CDR2 YSYEKL. The V and J ends lost 0 bases and 3 bases respectively, with 11 bases between them. This CDR3 is CASSQDLAGDYGYTF. The CDR3 nucleotides are TGCGCCAGCAGCCAAGATCTCGCAGGGGACTATGGCTACACCTTC.

The chain links TRBV5-1 to TRBJ1-4; the D gene is possibly TRBD1 (5 bases). CDR3 length equals 15 residues. V lost 2 bases and J lost 3, with 11 bases in between. The germline CDR1 and CDR2 sequences are SGHRS and YFSETQ. CDR3 protein: CASSFRDRANEKLFF. In nucleotides, the CDR3 is TGCGCCAGCAGCTTTAGAGACAGAGCTAATGAAAAACTGTTTTTT.

The chain couples TRBV7-2 to TRBJ2-3; 7 nucleotides line up with TRBD2. V trimming: 1 base; J trimming: 4 bases; junction bases outside the gene matches: 2. Germline V gene sequence: CDR1 SGHTA, CDR2 FQGNSA. This CDR3 spans 14 amino acids. Here the CDR3 DNA reads TGTGCCAGCAGCTTAGAACGGGGGGCAGATACGCAGTATTTT. Translating gives CASSLERGADTQYF.

The chain's CDR3 is CAWSMSTGALEQYF. The CDR3 DNA reads TGTGCCTGGAGTATGTCGACAGGGGCCTTAGAGCAGTACTTC. This chain connects TRBV30 to TRBJ2-7, with TRBD1 matching over 8 bases. With 2 bases clipped from V and 7 bases from J, the junction kept 10 bases outside the gene matches. Germline assignment: CDR1 GTSNPN and CDR2 SVGIG (reference sequence). The length of the CDR3 is 14 residues.

The gene calls are TRBV7-9 and TRBJ1-3; TRBD1 matches at 8 bases. The junction had 2 bases not matched to a gene; V was cut back by 7 bases and J by 0 bases. The CDR3 consists of 14 residues. Germline V gene data show CDR1 as SEHNR and CDR2 as FQNEAQ (reference sequence). CDR3 coding DNA: TGTGCCAGCACCGGGACAGGCTCTGGAAACACCATATATTTT. The encoded protein is CASTGTGSGNTIYF.

This chain connects TRBV19 to TRBJ2-7, with D tentatively TRBD2 (6 bases). The CDR3 consists of 14 residues. V lost 3 bases to trimming and J lost 5 bases, with 14 bases between them. Per germline, CDR1 LNHDA and CDR2 SQIVND (reference sequence). CDR3 DNA: TGTGCCAGTAGTATGGGAGGTGCATTCGACGAGCAGTACTTC. Amino acid sequence: CASSMGGAFDEQYF.

The J gene is TRBJ1-5, the V gene TRBV19; D might be TRBD1 (6 bases). CDR1 LNHDA and CDR2 SQIVND come from the germline V gene (reference sequence). This CDR3 has 15 amino acids. Trimming shortened V by 5 bases and J by 7 bases, and 18 bases separated the two germline ends. The CDR3 reads CASSFSPPGDQPQHF. The DNA for the CDR3 is TGTGCCAGTAGTTTCTCCCCCCCAGGGGACCAGCCCCAGCATTTT.

The V call is TRBV5-4, the J call TRBJ2-7, with 12 bases matching TRBD1. V dropped 3 bases and J dropped 4; count of bases not matched to a gene: 2. The CDR3 consists of 14 residues. Germline assignment: CDR1 SGHNT and CDR2 YYREEE (reference sequence). In nucleotides, the CDR3 is TGTGCCAGCAGCTCGGGACAGGGGGCATACGAGCAGTACTTC. It is translated as CASSSGQGAYEQYF.

This clone has a single count. This chain uses TRBV5-4 with TRBJ1-4; perhaps TRBD1 as D (5 bases). Germline assignment: CDR1 SGHNT and CDR2 YYREEE (reference sequence). Trimming took off 4 bases at V and 8 bases at J, with 15 bases between the two ends. This CDR3 region has 14 residues. The CDR3 loop is CASSPAGGGEKLFF. The CDR3 coding sequence is TGTGCCAGCAGCCCGGCGGGGGGAGGAGAAAAACTGTTTTTT.

The chain carries TRBV30 and TRBJ2-3, with a tentative D call TRBD2 (6 bases). The CDR3 sequence is 16 residues long. In germline, CDR1 is GTSNPN, CDR2 SVGIG (reference sequence). V lost 0 bases to trimming and J lost 1 base, with 14 bases between them. The chain's CDR3 is CAWSVLTSFRTDTQYF. CDR3 sequence (DNA): TGTGCCTGGAGTGTATTGACTAGTTTTCGCACAGATACGCAGTATTTT. The complete variable domain, with remaining parts taken from reference TRBV30 and TRBJ2-3, reads SQTIHQWPATLVQPVGSPLSLECTVEGTSNPNLYWYRQAAGRGLQLLFYSVGIGQISSEVPQNLSASRPQDRQFILSSKKLLLSDSGFYLCAWSVLTSFRTDTQYFGPGTRLTVL.

V usage is TRBV29-1 and J usage is TRBJ2-5, with D tentatively TRBD1 (5 bases). The CDR3 spans 15 residues. Germline lookup yields CDR1 SQVTM and CDR2 ANQGSEA. Trimming took off 0 bases at V and 5 bases at J, with 16 bases between the two ends. In DNA form, the CDR3 reads TGCAGCGTTGAAGATCCCGGAAAGGGGTGGGAGACCCAGTACTTC. Translation gives CSVEDPGKGWETQYF.

The rearrangement uses TRBV7-9 and TRBJ1-2; possible D gene TRBD1, 6 bases. The CDR3 extends over 15 amino acids. V gave up 2 bases and J gave up 7 bases, with 17 bases separating them. Germline values: CDR1 SEHNR, CDR2 FQNEAQ (reference sequence). The CDR3 reads CASSLTQGEDSGYTF. CDR3 sequence (DNA): TGTGCCAGCAGCTTAACGCAGGGAGAGGACAGTGGCTACACCTTC.

J is TRBJ1-2 and V is TRBV7-9; D gene unclear. Germline assignment: CDR1 SEHNR and CDR2 FQNEAQ (reference sequence). V was pared by 3 bases and J by 8 bases, with 10 bases between. This CDR3 is 12 amino acids long. Here the CDR3 reads CASSFQAQGYTF. In DNA form, the CDR3 reads TGTGCCAGCAGCTTTCAGGCACAGGGCTACACCTTC.

The chain employs TRBV27 and TRBJ2-3, with D possibly being TRBD2 (6 bases). CDR3 size: 15 residues. V was trimmed by 3 bases and J by 0 bases, leaving 10 bases between them. Germline-derived CDR1 and CDR2 are MNHEY and SMNVEV (reference sequence). CDR3 amino acids: CASSFLATSTDTQYF. The CDR3 DNA reads TGTGCCAGCAGTTTCCTAGCGACCAGCACAGATACGCAGTATTTT.

On this clone itself: In the same sample, other DNA sequences code for this CDR3. In DNA form, the CDR3 reads TGTGCCAGCAGCGTAGTGGGACAGAACAATGAGCAGTTCTTC. Encoded protein: CASSVVGQNNEQFF. The chain employs TRBV9 and TRBJ2-1; 7 bases map to TRBD1. Losses at the gene ends were 0 bases for V and 5 bases for J; bases not matched to a gene: 2. The CDR3 length is 14 residues. Germline CDR1 is SGDLS and CDR2 is YYNGEE.

This clone was seen a single time. CDR3: CASSLGGQGNNEQYF. In nucleotides, the CDR3 is TGTGCCAGCAGCTTGGGGGGACAGGGGAACAACGAGCAGTACTTC. The chain carries TRBV5-4 and TRBJ2-7; TRBD1 agrees at 10 bases. This CDR3 contains 15 residues. In germline, CDR1 is SGHNT, CDR2 YYREEE (reference sequence). V was pared by 0 bases and J by 5 bases, with 5 bases of the junction left unmatched. Looking up the rest from reference TRBV5-4 and TRBJ2-7 gives the full variable domain: ETGVTQSPTHLIKTRGQQVTLRCSSQSGHNTVSWYQQALGQGPQFIFQYYREEENGRGNFPPRFSGLQFPNYSSELNVNALELDDSALYLCASSLGGQGNNEQYFGPGTRLTVT.